This T cell receptor (beta chain) was captured in a study of CD8 T cells in ankylosing spondylitis. Study-wide results and caveats: Apparently characteristic of ankylosing spondylitis blood was a TCR beta motif (eight highly homologous variants). Some motif variants had been reported before (in reactive arthritis synovial fluid and blood). The clones that were linked to disease were reported to be significantly enriched in matched synovial fluid samples from ankylosing spondylitis patients.

Comment on this clonotype: The antigen remains unidentified. The junction departs from germline at one end; a sequencing error may be responsible.

A quantitative 5'-RACE method, one with molecular barcodes, was used to make TCR beta libraries. TCRdb itself ran the 5' RACE reads through MiXCR, one entry per CDR3 protein. The sample includes 80,000 to 90,000 distinct CDR3 sequences, around 25% seen only once; the top ten take approximately 59%. Germline V gene lookup returns CDR1 MNHNS and CDR2 SASEGT. This CDR3 has 14 amino acids. The sequence came from a male donor with ankylosing spondylitis or in good health (not recorded which). The source material was blood, either unsorted or a sorted T cell fraction (not recorded which). The chain carries TRBV6-1 and TRBJ2-7; D may be TRBD1 or TRBD2 (5 bases each). The CDR3 nucleotides read TGTGCCAGCAGTCCTGCCGGGACCCGGCCGATATGGGACTTC. This gives the protein CASSPAGTRPIWDF.